This T cell receptor (beta chain) emerged from a study of tumor and adjacent non-tumor tissue in lung cancer. Overall study results and limits: Normal lung showed higher cumulative top 100 clone frequency than tumor.

Per germline, CDR1 MGHRA and CDR2 YSYEKL. The CDR3 extends over 15 amino acids. The library came from three nested PCR rounds adapted from ARM-PCR protocols. From the multiplex PCR reads, TCRdb called clonotypes with MiXCR, one entry per CDR3 protein. Of around 70,000 distinct CDR3 sequences in the sample, about three fifths were seen once. RNA was extracted from bulk tissue without any cell sorting. Comments on this clonotype: The antigen remains undetermined. A single base separates this from a much larger clone, so it may be a read error.

The J gene is TRBJ2-7, the V gene TRBV4-1; either TRBD1 or TRBD2 may supply D (7 bases each). Sequencing input: lung tumor tissue. This TCR derives from a man aged 45-60 years with non-small cell lung cancer. CDR3 sequence (DNA): TGCACCAGCAGCCAAAACCAGGGGGGGAACTACGAGCAGTACTTC. Its protein product is CTSSQNQGGNYEQYF.